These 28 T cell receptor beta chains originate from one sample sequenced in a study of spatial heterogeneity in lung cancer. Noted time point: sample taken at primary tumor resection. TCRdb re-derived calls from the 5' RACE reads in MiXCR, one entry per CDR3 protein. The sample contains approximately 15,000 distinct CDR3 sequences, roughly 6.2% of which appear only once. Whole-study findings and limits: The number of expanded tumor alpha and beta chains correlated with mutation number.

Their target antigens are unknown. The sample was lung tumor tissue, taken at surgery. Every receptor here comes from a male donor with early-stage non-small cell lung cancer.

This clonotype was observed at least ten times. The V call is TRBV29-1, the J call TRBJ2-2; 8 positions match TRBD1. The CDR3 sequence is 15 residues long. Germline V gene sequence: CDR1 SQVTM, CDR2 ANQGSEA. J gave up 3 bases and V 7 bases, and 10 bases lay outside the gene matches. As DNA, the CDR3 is TGCAGCGGGTATCAGGGGGCTAGTGACACCGGGGAGCTGTTTTTT. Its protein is CSGYQGASDTGELFF.

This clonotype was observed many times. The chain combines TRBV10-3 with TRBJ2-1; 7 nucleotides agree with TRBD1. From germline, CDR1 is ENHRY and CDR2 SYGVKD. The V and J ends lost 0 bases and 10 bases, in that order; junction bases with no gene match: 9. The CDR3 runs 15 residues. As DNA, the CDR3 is TGTGCCATCAGTGAGTCGGGGGCCCACAGGGGAGAGCAGTTCTTC. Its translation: CAISESGAHRGEQFF.

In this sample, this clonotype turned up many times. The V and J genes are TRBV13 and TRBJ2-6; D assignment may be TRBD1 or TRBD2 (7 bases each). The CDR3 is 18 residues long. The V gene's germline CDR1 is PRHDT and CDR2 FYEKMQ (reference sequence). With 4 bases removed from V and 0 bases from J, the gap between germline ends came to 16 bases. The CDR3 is CASSSKQGRDSGANVLTF. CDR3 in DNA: TGTGCCAGCAGCTCAAAACAGGGGAGGGACTCTGGGGCCAACGTCCTGACTTTC.

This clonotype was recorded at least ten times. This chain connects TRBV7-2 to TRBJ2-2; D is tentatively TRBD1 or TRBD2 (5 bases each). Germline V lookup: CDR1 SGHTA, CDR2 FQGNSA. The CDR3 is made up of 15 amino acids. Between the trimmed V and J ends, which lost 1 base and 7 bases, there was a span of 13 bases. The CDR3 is CASSLGWVRGGELFF. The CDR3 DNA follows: TGTGCCAGCAGCTTAGGCTGGGTGAGGGGCGGGGAGCTGTTTTTT.

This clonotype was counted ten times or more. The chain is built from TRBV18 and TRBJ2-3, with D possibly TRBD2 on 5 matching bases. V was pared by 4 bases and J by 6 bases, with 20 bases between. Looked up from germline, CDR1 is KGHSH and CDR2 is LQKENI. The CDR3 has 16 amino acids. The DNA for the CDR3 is TGTGCCAGCTCACTACACCCTACGAGGGTATCCGATACGCAGTATTTT. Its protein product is CASSLHPTRVSDTQYF.

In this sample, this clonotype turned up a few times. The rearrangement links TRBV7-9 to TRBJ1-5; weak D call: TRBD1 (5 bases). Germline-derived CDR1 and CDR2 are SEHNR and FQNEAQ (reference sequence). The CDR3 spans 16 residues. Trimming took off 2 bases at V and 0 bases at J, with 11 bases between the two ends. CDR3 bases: TGTGCCAGCAGCTTAATGACAGATTATAGCAATCAGCCCCAGCATTTT. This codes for CASSLMTDYSNQPQHF.

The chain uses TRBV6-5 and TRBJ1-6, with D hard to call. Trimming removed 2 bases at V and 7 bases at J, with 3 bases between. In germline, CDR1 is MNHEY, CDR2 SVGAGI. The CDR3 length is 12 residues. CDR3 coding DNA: TGTGCCAGCAGTTACCCCAATTCACCCCTCCACTTT. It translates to CASSYPNSPLHF.

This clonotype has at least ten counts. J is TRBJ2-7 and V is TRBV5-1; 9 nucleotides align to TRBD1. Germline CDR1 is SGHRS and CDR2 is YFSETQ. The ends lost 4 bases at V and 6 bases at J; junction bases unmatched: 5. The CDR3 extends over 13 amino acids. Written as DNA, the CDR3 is TGCGCCAGCAGCCGGACAGGGGAGACCGAGCAGTACTTC. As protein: CASSRTGETEQYF. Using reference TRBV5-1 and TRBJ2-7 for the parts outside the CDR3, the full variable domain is KAGVTQTPRYLIKTRGQQVTLSCSPISGHRSVSWYQQTPGQGLQFLFEYFSETQRNKGNFPGRFSGRQFSNSRSEMNVSTLELGDSALYLCASSRTGETEQYFGPGTRLTVT.

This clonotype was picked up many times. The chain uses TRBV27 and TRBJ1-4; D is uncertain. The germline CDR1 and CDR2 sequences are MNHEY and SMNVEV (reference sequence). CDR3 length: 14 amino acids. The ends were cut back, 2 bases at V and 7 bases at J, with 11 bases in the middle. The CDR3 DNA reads TGTGCCAGCAGTTTAAGAGCCGCGACTGAAAAACTGTTTTTT. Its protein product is CASSLRAATEKLFF.

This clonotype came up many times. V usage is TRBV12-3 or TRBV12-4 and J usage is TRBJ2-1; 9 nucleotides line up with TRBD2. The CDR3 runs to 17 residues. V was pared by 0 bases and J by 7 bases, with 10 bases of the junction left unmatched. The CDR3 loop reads CASSLALTASGENEQFF. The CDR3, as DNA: TGTGCCAGCAGTTTAGCGCTAACGGCTAGCGGGGAGAATGAGCAGTTCTTC.

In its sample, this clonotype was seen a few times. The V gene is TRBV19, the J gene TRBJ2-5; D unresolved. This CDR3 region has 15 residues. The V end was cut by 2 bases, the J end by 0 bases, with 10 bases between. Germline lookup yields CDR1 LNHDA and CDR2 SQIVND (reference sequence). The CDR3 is CASSIHRTHQETQYF. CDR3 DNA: TGTGCCAGTAGTATACATCGGACCCACCAAGAGACCCAGTACTTC.

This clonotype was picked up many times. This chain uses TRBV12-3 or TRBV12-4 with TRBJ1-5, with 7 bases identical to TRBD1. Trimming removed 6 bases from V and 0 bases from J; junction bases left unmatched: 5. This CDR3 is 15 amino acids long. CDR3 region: CASRRQGGSNQPQHF. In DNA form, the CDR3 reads TGTGCCAGCAGGAGACAGGGAGGTAGCAATCAGCCCCAGCATTTT.

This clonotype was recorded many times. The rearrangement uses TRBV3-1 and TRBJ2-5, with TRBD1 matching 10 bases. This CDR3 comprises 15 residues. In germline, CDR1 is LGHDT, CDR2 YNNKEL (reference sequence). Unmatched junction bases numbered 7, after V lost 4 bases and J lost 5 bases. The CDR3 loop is CASSPPTGGRETQYF. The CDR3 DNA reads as TGTGCCAGCAGCCCGCCGACAGGGGGCCGGGAGACCCAGTACTTC.

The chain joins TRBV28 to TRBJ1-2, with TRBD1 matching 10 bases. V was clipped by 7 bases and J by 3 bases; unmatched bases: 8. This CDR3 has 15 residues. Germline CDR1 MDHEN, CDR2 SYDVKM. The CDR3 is CASTPAGTGDYGYTF. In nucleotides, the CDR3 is TGTGCCAGCACCCCCGCCGGGACAGGGGACTATGGCTACACCTTC.

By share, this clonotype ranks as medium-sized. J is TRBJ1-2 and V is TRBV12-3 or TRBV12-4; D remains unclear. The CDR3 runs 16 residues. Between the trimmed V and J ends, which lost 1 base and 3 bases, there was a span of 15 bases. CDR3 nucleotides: TGTGCCAGCAGTTTAGGATCGACCGATTGGCACTATGGCTACACCTTC. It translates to CASSLGSTDWHYGYTF.

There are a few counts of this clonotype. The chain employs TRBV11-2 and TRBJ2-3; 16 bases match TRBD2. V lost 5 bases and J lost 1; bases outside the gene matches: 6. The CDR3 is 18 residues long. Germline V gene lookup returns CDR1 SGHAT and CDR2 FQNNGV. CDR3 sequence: CASSTGLAGGWGTDTQYF. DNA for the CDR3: TGTGCCAGCAGCACGGGACTAGCGGGAGGGTGGGGCACAGATACGCAGTATTTT.

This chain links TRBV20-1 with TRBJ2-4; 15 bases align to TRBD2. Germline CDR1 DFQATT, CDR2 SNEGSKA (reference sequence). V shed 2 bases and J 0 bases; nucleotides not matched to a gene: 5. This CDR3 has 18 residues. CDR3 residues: CSARPGTSGGLAKNIQYF. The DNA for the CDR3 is TGCAGTGCTAGACCTGGGACTAGCGGGGGGCTAGCCAAAAACATTCAGTACTTC.

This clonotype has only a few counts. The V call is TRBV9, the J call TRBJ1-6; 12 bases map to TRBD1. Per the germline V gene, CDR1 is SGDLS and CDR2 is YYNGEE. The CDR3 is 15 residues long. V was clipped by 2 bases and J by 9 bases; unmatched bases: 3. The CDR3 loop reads CASSVGTGGSSPLHF. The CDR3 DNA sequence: TGTGCCAGCAGCGTCGGGACAGGGGGCTCTTCACCCCTCCACTTT.

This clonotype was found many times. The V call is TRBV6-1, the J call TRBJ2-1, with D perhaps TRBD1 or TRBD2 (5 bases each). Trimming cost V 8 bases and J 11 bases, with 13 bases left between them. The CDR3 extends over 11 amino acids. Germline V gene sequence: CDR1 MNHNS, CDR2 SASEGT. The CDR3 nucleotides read TGTGCCAGCTTGTACTTGGGACAGCAGTTCTTC. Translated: CASLYLGQQFF.

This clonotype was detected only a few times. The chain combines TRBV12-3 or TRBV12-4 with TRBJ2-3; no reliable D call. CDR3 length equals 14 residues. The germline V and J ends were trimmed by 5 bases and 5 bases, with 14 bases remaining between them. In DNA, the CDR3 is TGTGCCAGCAGTCATGACACGTTACAAGATACGCAGTATTTT. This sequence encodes CASSHDTLQDTQYF.

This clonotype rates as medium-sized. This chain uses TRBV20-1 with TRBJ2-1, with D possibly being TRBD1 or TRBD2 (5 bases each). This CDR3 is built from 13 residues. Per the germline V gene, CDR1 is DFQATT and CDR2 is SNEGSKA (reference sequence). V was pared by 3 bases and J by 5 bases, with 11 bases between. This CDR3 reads CSASDGANNEQFF. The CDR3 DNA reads TGCAGTGCTAGTGACGGGGCAAACAATGAGCAGTTCTTC.

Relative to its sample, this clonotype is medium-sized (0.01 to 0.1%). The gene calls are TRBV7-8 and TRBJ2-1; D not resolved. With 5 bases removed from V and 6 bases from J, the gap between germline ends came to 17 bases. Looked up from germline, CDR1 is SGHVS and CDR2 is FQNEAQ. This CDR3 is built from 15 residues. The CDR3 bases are TGTGCCAGCAGCCTATTTGGAGAACCAGGCAATGAGCAGTTCTTC. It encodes CASSLFGEPGNEQFF. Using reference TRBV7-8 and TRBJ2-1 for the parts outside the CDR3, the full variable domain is GAGVSQSPRYKVAKRGQDVALRCDPISGHVSLFWYQQALGQGPEFLTYFQNEAQLDKSGLPSDRFFAERPEGSVSTLKIQRTQQEDSAVYLCASSLFGEPGNEQFFGPGTRLTVL.

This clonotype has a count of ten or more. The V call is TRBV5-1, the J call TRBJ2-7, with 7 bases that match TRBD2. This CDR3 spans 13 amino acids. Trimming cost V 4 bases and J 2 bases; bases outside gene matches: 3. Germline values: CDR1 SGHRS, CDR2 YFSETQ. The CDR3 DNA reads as TGCGCCAGCAGCACCGGGAGGACCTACGAGCAGTACTTC. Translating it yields CASSTGRTYEQYF.

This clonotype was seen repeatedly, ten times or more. CDR3 protein: CASSDLTDRGVYEQYF. CDR3 nucleotide sequence: TGTGCCAGCAGTGATCTTACGGACAGGGGTGTCTACGAGCAGTACTTC. The chain combines TRBV2 with TRBJ2-7; 9 positions agree with TRBD1. The V gene's germline CDR1 is SNHLY and CDR2 FYNNEI. The V gene end was trimmed by 3 bases and the J gene end by 3 bases; junction bases not matched to a gene: 9. The CDR3 sequence is 16 residues long.

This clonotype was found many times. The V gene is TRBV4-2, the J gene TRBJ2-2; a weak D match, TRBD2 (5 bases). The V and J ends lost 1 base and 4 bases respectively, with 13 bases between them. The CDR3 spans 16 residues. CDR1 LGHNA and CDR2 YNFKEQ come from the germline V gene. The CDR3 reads CASSQVQTSLTGELFF. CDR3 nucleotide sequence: TGTGCCAGCAGCCAAGTTCAAACTAGTCTCACCGGGGAGCTGTTTTTT.

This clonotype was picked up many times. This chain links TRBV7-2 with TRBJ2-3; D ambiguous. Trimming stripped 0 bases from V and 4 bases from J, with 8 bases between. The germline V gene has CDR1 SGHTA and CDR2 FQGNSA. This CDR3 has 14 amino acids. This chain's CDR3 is CASSLAGPPDTQYF. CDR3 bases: TGTGCCAGCAGCTTAGCGGGCCCCCCAGATACGCAGTATTTT.

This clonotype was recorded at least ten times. The CDR3 region has the DNA TGTGCCAGCAGCTTAGGGCAGGGACATCAGCCCCAGCATTTT. Translating gives CASSLGQGHQPQHF. J is TRBJ1-5 and V is TRBV13, with a possible D match to TRBD1 (5 bases). The CDR3 runs 14 residues. The V end lost 0 bases, the J end lost 5 bases, and 8 bases lay between the germline ends. Germline CDR1 PRHDT, CDR2 FYEKMQ (reference sequence).

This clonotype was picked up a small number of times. The CDR3 nucleotides read TGTGCCAGCAGTTTCGCCGGACAGGGAGGGAGGGCTTTCTTT. It codes for CASSFAGQGGRAFF. The V and J genes are TRBV12-3 or TRBV12-4 and TRBJ1-1, with 8 bases aligning to TRBD1. V shed 3 bases, J shed 11 bases, and the junction held 11 bases outside the gene matches. The CDR3 has 14 residues.